These 5 T cell receptor beta chains came from one sample sequenced in a study of beta chain features in type 1 diabetes. Study results and limitations: For Type 1 diabetes patients, all four CD4+ subsets carried TCRB CDR3s that were moderately but significantly shorter.

The entirety of the isolated RNA underwent reverse transcription, so expressed TCRB transcripts were sequenced. The repertoire was sequenced with immunoSEQ multiplex PCR; TCRdb's copy has only in-frame clones and lacks some. The sample lists around 600,000 clones; around 11% were seen once. For these receptors, no antigen is known. Source material: naive CD4+ T cells from blood. The receptors here all came from a young man with type 1 diabetes.

J is TRBJ1-6 and V is TRBV11-1; TRBD1 matches 7 bases. The CDR3 covers 15 residues. The germline CDR1 and CDR2 sequences are SGHAT and FQDESV (reference sequence). V gave up 2 bases and J gave up 7 bases; unmatched junction bases: 5. For the CDR3, the DNA is TGTGCCAGCAGCTTACAACAGGGGCAGAATTCACCCCTCCACTTT. Translating gives CASSLQQGQNSPLHF. Full variable domain (remainder filled in from reference TRBV11-1 and TRBJ1-6): EAEVAQSPRYKITEKSQAVAFWCDPISGHATLYWYRQILGQGPELLVQFQDESVVDDSQLPKDRFSAERLKGVDSTLKIQPAELGDSAMYLCASSLQQGQNSPLHFGNGTRLTVT.

This chain joins TRBV7-9 and TRBJ1-2; D call uncertain. The CDR3 is made up of 15 amino acids. Germline values: CDR1 SEHNR, CDR2 FQNEAQ (reference sequence). The V and J ends lost 5 bases and 4 bases respectively, with 17 bases between them. This chain's CDR3 is CASSLNSGNLYGYTF. The DNA of the CDR3 is TGTGCCAGCAGCCTAAATTCTGGGAACCTCTATGGCTACACCTTC.

The V call is TRBV5-4, the J call TRBJ2-7; 7 bases are shared with TRBD1. There are 14 residues in the CDR3. The junction had 10 bases not matched to a gene; V was cut back by 4 bases and J by 6 bases. Germline V lookup: CDR1 SGHNT, CDR2 YYREEE (reference sequence). This CDR3 is CASSLGQRKGEQYF. The CDR3 DNA reads as TGTGCCAGCAGCCTGGGACAGAGGAAGGGCGAGCAGTACTTC.

This clone occurred a few times. The chain joins TRBV5-4 to TRBJ1-6; D is perhaps TRBD1 (6 bases). CDR3 length: 14 amino acids. CDR1 is SGHNT and CDR2 is YYREEE in the germline V gene (reference sequence). V lost 0 bases, J lost 5 bases, and 6 bases lay in between. The CDR3: CASSLGQDNSPLHF. CDR3 DNA: TGTGCCAGCAGCTTGGGACAGGATAATTCACCCCTCCACTTT.

V and J are TRBV4-3 and TRBJ2-7; 16 bases line up with TRBD2. The V gene end was trimmed by 5 bases and the J gene end by 1 base; junction bases not matched to a gene: 2. CDR3 length: 16 amino acids. Germline CDR1 is LGHNA and CDR2 is YSLEER. The CDR3 region is CASSLGLAGGSYEQYF. The CDR3 region has the DNA TGCGCCAGCAGCTTGGGACTAGCGGGGGGGTCCTACGAGCAGTACTTC.